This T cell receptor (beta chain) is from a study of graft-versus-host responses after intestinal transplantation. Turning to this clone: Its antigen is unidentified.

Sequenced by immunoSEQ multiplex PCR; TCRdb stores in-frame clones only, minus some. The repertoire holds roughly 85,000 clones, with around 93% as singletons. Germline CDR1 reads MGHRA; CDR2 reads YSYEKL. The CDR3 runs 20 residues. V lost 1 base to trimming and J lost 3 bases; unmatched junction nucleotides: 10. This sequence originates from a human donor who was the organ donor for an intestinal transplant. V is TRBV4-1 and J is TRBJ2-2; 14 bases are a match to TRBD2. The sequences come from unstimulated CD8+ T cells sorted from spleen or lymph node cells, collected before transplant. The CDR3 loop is CASSQGGIGLAGGYTGELFF. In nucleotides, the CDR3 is TGCGCCAGCAGCCAAGGAGGTATAGGACTAGCGGGAGGATACACCGGGGAGCTGTTTTTT.